Following are 6 T cell receptor beta chains from one sample sequenced in a study of Graves' ophthalmopathy and Graves' hyperthyroidism. Transcripts of RNA were the source for amplifying TCR beta CDR3 regions. The authors performed first-round RT-PCR with HTBI primers and then a second-round multiplex PCR. TCRdb analysed the multiplex PCR reads with MiXCR anew, one entry per CDR3 protein. The sample lists some 1.1 million distinct CDR3 sequences, 35% to 40% occurring once. The sample comprised peripheral blood or thyroid tissue (not recorded which). The receptor source for this set is an adult man with Graves' hyperthyroidism.

This clonotype has ten or more counts. The CDR3 DNA sequence: TGTGCCAGCAGAGCAGAGACAGGGTCGAGGGGGGAGCTGTTTTTT. Translated, it gives CASRAETGSRGELFF. The genes are TRBV2 and TRBJ2-2, with 7 nucleotides matching TRBD1. Germline V gene data show CDR1 as SNHLY and CDR2 as FYNNEI. The CDR3 sequence is 15 residues long. Trimming took 6 bases from V and 8 from J; bases not matched to a gene: 12.

This clonotype was found a few times. The chain links TRBV20-1 to TRBJ2-7; 8 nucleotides agree with TRBD1. CDR1 DFQATT and CDR2 SNEGSKA come from the germline V gene (reference sequence). The CDR3 is made up of 14 amino acids. V was pared by 6 bases and J by 0 bases, with 7 bases of the junction left unmatched. CDR3 region: CSAGTGPNSYEQYF. CDR3 nucleotide sequence: TGCAGTGCAGGGACAGGACCTAACTCCTACGAGCAGTACTTC.

A note on this clonotype: This may stem from a read error, because a much larger clone lies one nucleotide away. The J gene is TRBJ1-1, the V gene TRBV5-1, with D unresolved. The V gene's germline CDR1 is SGHRS and CDR2 YFSETQ. The CDR3 is 14 residues long. The CDR3 region is CASRGSPANTEPFF. As DNA, the CDR3 is TGCGCCAGCCGTGGCTCTCCCGCGAACACTGAACCTTTCTTT.

At least ten counts were recorded for this clonotype. V gene TRBV15 combines with J gene TRBJ1-4; D not certain. Germline CDR1 LNHNV, CDR2 YYDKDF (reference sequence). CDR3 length: 14 amino acids. V was pared by 4 bases and J by 8 bases, with 14 bases between. The CDR3 reads CATSTRDIGEKLFF. Written as DNA, the CDR3 is TGTGCCACCAGCACCCGAGACATAGGGGAAAAACTGTTTTTT.

This clonotype was observed at least ten times. This chain uses TRBV4-1 with TRBJ2-5; 8 bases match TRBD1. The CDR3 sequence is 14 residues long. The V gene's germline CDR1 is MGHRA and CDR2 YSYEKL. After removal of 10 bases from V and 7 bases from J, the junction contained 14 bases not matched to a gene. CDR3 residues: CATPEATGQVTQYF. The CDR3 DNA follows: TGCGCCACCCCTGAAGCAACGGGACAGGTGACCCAGTACTTC.

This clonotype was detected many times. The chain couples TRBV7-2 to TRBJ2-7; D uncertain. Germline V gives CDR1 SGHTA, CDR2 FQGNSA. This CDR3 contains 13 residues. V lost 6 bases to trimming and J lost 3 bases, with 12 bases between them. CDR3 protein: CASSLDRFYEQYF. DNA for the CDR3: TGTGCCAGCAGTCTGGACCGCTTCTACGAGCAGTACTTC.